These 5 T cell receptor beta chains share one sample of origin, sequenced in a study of lung T cells in sarcoidosis with Löfgren's syndrome. TCRdb redid the calling of the reads with MiXCR, one entry per CDR3 protein. The sample has 15,000 to 20,000 distinct CDR3 sequences, roughly a fifth seen once. Sequencing input: CD4+ T cells from PBMCs. The receptors shown here come from a human donor with sarcoidosis (Löfgren's syndrome or another form), or a control subject (not recorded which).

This clonotype was recorded at least ten times. This chain connects TRBV25-1 to TRBJ2-6; D unresolved. This CDR3 has 16 amino acids. Trimming removed 1 base at V and 0 bases at J, with 7 bases between. Per germline, CDR1 MGHDK and CDR2 SYGVNS. In DNA, the CDR3 is TGTGCCAGCAGTGAATTTGGTAGCTCTGGGGCCAACGTCCTGACTTTC. It translates to CASSEFGSSGANVLTF.

The chain combines TRBV12-3 or TRBV12-4 with TRBJ2-2, with TRBD1 identical over 9 bases. CDR3 length: 16 amino acids. V lost 3 bases, J lost 2 bases, and 4 bases stayed unmatched. The CDR3 DNA is TGTGCCAGCAGTTTCGGGACAGGGATAAACACCGGGGAGCTGTTTTTT. Amino acids: CASSFGTGINTGELFF.

In its sample, this clonotype is medium-sized. The DNA is omitted, as the CDR3 cannot be located on it reliably, and the CDR3 follows TCRdb's listing. The rearrangement links TRBV6-1 to TRBJ2-7; TRBD1, the table's D call, lacks a check against the DNA. Germline V lookup: CDR1 MNHNS, CDR2 SASEGT. The CDR3 spans 14 residues, counting both ends. This CDR3 reads CASSSSTGISEQYF.

Within the sample, this clonotype is medium-sized. This chain uses TRBV6-1 with TRBJ1-5; the D gene is possibly TRBD1 (5 bases). Germline assignment: CDR1 MNHNS and CDR2 SASEGT. V was shortened by 5 bases and J by 2 bases, with 13 bases between the two germline ends. The length of the CDR3 is 15 residues. CDR3 residues: CASSSGTDGNQPQHF. The CDR3 DNA follows: TGTGCCAGCAGTTCGGGGACGGATGGCAATCAGCCCCAGCATTTT.

By share of the sample, this clonotype is medium-sized. The chain employs TRBV28 and TRBJ1-2; D call uncertain. The CDR3 length is 11 residues. Trimming took off 6 bases at V and 8 bases at J, with 10 bases between the two ends. Germline CDR1 and CDR2: MDHEN and SYDVKM. The CDR3 loop is CASSQAYGYTF. For the CDR3, the DNA is TGTGCCAGCAGCCAAGCCTACGGCTACACCTTC.